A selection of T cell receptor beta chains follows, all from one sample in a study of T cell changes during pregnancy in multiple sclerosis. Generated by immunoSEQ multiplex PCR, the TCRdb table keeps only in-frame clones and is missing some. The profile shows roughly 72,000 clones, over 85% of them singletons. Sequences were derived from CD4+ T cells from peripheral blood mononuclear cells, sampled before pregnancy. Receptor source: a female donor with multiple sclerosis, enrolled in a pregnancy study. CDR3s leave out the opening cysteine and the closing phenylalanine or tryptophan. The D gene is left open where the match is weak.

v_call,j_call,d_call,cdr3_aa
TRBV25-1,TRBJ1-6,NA,ASSAAGKSPLH
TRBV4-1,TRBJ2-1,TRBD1,ASSQVGQYNEQF
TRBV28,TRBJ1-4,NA,ASSLPATNEKLF
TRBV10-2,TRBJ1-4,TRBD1,ASSEVKGADEKLF
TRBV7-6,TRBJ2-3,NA,ASSREEDTQY
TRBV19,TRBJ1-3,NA,ASCTGISGNTIY
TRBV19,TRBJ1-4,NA,ASSPRRGVATNEKLF
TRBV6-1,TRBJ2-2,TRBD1,ASSDGGRDRGSGELF
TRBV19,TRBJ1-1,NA,ASSVGISRVLSTEAF
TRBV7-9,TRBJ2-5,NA,ASNPTTGPETQY